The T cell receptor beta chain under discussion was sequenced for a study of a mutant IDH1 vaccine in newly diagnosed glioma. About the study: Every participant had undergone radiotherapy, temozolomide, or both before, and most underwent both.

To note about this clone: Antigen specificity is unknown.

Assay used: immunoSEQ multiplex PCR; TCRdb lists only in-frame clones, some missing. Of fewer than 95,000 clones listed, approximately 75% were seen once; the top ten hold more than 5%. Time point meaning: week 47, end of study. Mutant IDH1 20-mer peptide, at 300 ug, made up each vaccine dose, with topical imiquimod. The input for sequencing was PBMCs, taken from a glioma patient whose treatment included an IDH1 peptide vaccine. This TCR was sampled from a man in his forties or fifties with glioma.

CDR3 region: CAWRGQGREKLFF. CDR3 nucleotides: TGTGCCTGGAGGGGGCAGGGCCGGGAAAAACTGTTTTTT. V gene TRBV30 combines with J gene TRBJ1-4, with a possible D match to TRBD1 (5 bases). Trimming pared 3 bases from V and 8 bases from J, leaving 13 bases between. CDR3 size: 13 residues. Germline V gene lookup returns CDR1 GTSNPN and CDR2 SVGIG (reference sequence).